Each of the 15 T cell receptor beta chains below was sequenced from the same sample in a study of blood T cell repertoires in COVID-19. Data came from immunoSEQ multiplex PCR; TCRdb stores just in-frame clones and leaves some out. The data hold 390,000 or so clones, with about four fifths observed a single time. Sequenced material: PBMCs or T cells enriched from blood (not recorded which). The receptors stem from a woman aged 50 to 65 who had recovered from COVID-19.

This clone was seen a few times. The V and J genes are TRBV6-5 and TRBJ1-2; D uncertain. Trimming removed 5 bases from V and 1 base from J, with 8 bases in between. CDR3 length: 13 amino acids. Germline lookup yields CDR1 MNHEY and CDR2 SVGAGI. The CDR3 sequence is CASSRAYNYGYTF. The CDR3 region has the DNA TGTGCCAGCAGTAGAGCTTATAACTATGGCTACACCTTC.

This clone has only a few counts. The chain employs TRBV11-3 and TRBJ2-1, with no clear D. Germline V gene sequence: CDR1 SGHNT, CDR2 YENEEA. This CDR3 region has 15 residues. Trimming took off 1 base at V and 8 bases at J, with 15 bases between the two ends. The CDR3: CASSLGRAFTDEQFF. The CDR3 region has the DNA TGTGCCAGCAGCTTAGGCCGAGCCTTTACCGATGAGCAGTTCTTC.

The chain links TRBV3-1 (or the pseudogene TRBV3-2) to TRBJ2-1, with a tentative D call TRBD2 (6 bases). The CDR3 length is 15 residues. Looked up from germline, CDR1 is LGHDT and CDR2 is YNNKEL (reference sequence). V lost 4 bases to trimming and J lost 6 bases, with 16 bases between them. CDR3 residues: CASSRPLALSNEQFF. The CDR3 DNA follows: TGTGCCAGCAGCCGGCCACTAGCCTTATCCAATGAGCAGTTCTTC.

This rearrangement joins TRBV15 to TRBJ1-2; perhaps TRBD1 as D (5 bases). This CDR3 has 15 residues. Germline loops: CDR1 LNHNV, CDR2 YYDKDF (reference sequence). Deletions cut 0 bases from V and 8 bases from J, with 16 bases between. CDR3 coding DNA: TGTGCCACCAGCAGAGATCAAGGGGTGGGTGAAGGCTACACCTTC. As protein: CATSRDQGVGEGYTF.

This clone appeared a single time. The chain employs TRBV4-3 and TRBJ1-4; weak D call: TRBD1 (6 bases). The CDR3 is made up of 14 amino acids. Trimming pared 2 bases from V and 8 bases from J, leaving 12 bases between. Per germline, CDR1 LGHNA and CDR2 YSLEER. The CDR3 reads CASSQTGKGEKLFF. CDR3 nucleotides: TGCGCCAGCAGCCAAACAGGGAAGGGGGAAAAACTGTTTTTT.

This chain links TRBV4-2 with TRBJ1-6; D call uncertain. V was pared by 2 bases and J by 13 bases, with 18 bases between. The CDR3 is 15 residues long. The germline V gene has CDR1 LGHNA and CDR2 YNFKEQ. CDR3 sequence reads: CASSQNSEVAGPLHF. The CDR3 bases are TGTGCCAGCAGCCAAAATAGCGAAGTGGCTGGGCCCCTCCACTTT.

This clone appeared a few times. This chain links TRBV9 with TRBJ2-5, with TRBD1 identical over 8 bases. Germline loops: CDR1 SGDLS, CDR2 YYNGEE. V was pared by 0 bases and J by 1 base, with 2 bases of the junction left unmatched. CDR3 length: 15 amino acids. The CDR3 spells CASSVEDRGQETQYF. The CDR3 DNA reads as TGTGCCAGCAGCGTAGAAGACAGGGGCCAAGAGACCCAGTACTTC.

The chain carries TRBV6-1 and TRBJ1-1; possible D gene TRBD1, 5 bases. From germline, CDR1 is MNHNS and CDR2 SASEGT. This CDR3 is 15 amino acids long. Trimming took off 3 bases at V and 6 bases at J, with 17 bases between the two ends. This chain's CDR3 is CASSDPAGNSAEAFF. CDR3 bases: TGTGCCAGCAGTGACCCTGCAGGGAATAGTGCTGAAGCTTTCTTT.

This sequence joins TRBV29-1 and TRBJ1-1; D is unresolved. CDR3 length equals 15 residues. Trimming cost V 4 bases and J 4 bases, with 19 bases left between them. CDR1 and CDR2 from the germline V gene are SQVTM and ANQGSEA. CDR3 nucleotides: TGCAGCGTTGCAGGTTTAAATGGCGTGGTCACTGAAGCTTTCTTT. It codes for CSVAGLNGVVTEAFF.

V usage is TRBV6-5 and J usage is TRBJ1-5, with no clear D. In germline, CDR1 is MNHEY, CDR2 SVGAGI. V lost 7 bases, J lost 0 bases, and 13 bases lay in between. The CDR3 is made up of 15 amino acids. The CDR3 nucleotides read TGTGCCAGCAAGCCTAGGGAGTATAGCAATCAGCCCCAGCATTTT. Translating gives CASKPREYSNQPQHF.

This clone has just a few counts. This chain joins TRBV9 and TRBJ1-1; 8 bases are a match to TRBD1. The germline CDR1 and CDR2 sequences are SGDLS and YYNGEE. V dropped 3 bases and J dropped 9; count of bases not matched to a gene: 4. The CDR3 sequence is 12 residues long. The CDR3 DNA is TGTGCCAGCAGCGACCGGACAGGGAAAGCTTTCTTT. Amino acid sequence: CASSDRTGKAFF. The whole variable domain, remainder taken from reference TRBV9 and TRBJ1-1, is DSGVTQTPKHLITATGQRVTLRCSPRSGDLSVYWYQQSLDQGLQFLIQYYNGEERAKGNILERFSAQQFPDLHSELNLSSLELGDSALYFCASSDRTGKAFFGQGTRLTVV.

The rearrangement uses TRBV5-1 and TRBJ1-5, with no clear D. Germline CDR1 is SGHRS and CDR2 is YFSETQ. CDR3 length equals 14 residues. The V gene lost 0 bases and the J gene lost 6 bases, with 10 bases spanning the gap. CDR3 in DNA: TGCGCCAGCAGCTTGGGGGGAGTGGGTCAGCCCCAGCATTTT. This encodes CASSLGGVGQPQHF. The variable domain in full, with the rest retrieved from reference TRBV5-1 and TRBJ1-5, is KAGVTQTPRYLIKTRGQQVTLSCSPISGHRSVSWYQQTPGQGLQFLFEYFSETQRNKGNFPGRFSGRQFSNSRSEMNVSTLELGDSALYLCASSLGGVGQPQHFGDGTRLSIL.

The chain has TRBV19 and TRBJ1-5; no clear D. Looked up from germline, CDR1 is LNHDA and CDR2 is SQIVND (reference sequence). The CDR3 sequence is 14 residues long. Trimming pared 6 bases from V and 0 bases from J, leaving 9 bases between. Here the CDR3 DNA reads TGTGCCAGTAGCCCCTGGAGTAGCAATCAGCCCCAGCATTTT. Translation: CASSPWSSNQPQHF.

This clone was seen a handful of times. CDR3 sequence reads: CASSAQTGPRSYGYTF. The CDR3 nucleotides are TGTGCCAGCAGCGCCCAGACAGGACCCAGGAGCTATGGCTACACCTTC. The chain combines TRBV7-2 with TRBJ1-2; D is perhaps TRBD1 (6 bases). CDR1 and CDR2 from the germline V gene are SGHTA and FQGNSA. Trimming stripped 5 bases from V and 4 bases from J, with 20 bases between. The CDR3 extends over 16 amino acids.

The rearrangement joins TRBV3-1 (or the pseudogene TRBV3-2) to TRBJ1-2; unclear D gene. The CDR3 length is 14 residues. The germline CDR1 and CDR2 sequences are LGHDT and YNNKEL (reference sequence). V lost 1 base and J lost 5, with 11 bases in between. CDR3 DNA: TGTGCCAGCAGCCAAGGAGGGCCCTGGTATGGCTACACCTTC. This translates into CASSQGGPWYGYTF.